The 29 T cell receptor beta chains given below trace back to one sample, sequenced in a study of blood T cell repertoires in COVID-19 (dated by TCRdb to about 2020). Library creation used the immunoSEQ multiplex PCR assay. What TCRdb holds here is the immuneACCESS table cut down to in-frame rearrangements. Part of the clones is not present; checked against another copy, under half of the missing clones reflect an unresolved V gene, and the others are unexplained. This sample gives 60,000 to 90,000 clones in total; 70% to 90% of them show up just once. Over 15% of the sample is in the top ten clones. The sample consisted of peripheral blood. These receptors all come from a human donor in a cohort sampled during active COVID-19.

This clone was seen once. The chain joins TRBV7-9 to TRBJ1-4; D possibly corresponds to TRBD1 (6 bases). The germline CDR1 and CDR2 sequences are SEHNR and FQNEAQ (reference sequence). V dropped 5 bases and J dropped 7 bases, with 14 bases sitting between them. The CDR3 is made up of 14 amino acids. The CDR3 is CASSESGGPEKLFF. The CDR3 DNA is TGTGCCAGCAGCGAAAGCGGGGGGCCTGAAAAACTGTTTTTT.

This clone was counted only a few times. The genes are TRBV7-2 and TRBJ2-5, with D possibly TRBD1 on 6 matching bases. There are 15 residues in the CDR3. Germline CDR1 and CDR2: SGHTA and FQGNSA. The V end lost 3 bases, the J end lost 4 bases, and 15 bases lay between the germline ends. CDR3 coding DNA: TGTGCCAGCAGCTTCGGGGCGGACAGCTTAGAGACCCAGTACTTC. The encoded protein is CASSFGADSLETQYF.

The chain combines TRBV29-1 with TRBJ2-4, with TRBD2 matching 13 bases. The junction had 5 bases not matched to a gene; V was cut back by 7 bases and J by 5 bases. CDR1 is SQVTM and CDR2 is ANQGSEA in the germline V gene. CDR3 length: 14 residues. This CDR3 is CSAGLAGAENIQYF. The CDR3 bases are TGCAGCGCCGGACTAGCGGGAGCGGAAAACATTCAGTACTTC.

V usage is TRBV2 and J usage is TRBJ2-5, with D possibly matching TRBD1 (6 bases). Trimming took off 6 bases at V and 1 base at J, with 15 bases between the two ends. The CDR3 totals 15 residues. Germline V gene sequence: CDR1 SNHLY, CDR2 FYNNEI. This CDR3 is CASSRYTGIQETQYF. The CDR3, as DNA: TGTGCCAGCAGCCGATATACAGGGATCCAAGAGACCCAGTACTTC.

The chain has TRBV20-1 and TRBJ2-7, with TRBD2 identical over 16 bases. The CDR3 extends over 21 amino acids. From germline, CDR1 is DFQATT and CDR2 SNEGSKA (reference sequence). V was pared by 3 bases and J by 3 bases, with 20 bases of the junction left unmatched. In DNA, the CDR3 is TGCAGTGCTAGTCCCTCCCCTGGGACTAGCGGGAGGGCCTCCCTCTACTACGAGCAGTACTTC. Translation gives CSASPSPGTSGRASLYYEQYF.

The chain uses TRBV25-1 and TRBJ2-5, with 8 bases matching TRBD2. This CDR3 is built from 13 residues. V lost 6 bases to trimming and J lost 5 bases; unmatched junction nucleotides: 5. Germline V gene lookup returns CDR1 MGHDK and CDR2 SYGVNS. DNA of the CDR3: TGTGCCAGCAGGGACGGCGGGAGGGAGACCCAGTACTTC. This codes for CASRDGGRETQYF.

The chain uses TRBV6-1 and TRBJ1-2, with TRBD1 identical over 8 bases. CDR1 and CDR2 (germline): MNHNS, SASEGT. The junction had 5 bases not matched to a gene; V was cut back by 0 bases and J by 8 bases. The CDR3 is made up of 14 amino acids. The CDR3 here is CASSEAGTGGGYTF. The CDR3 DNA reads as TGTGCCAGCAGTGAAGCCGGGACAGGAGGCGGCTACACCTTC.

V gene TRBV25-1 combines with J gene TRBJ1-2, with a tentative D call TRBD1 (6 bases). The V end was cut by 2 bases, the J end by 4 bases, with 14 bases between. The germline CDR1 and CDR2 sequences are MGHDK and SYGVNS. This CDR3 contains 15 residues. The DNA of the CDR3 is TGTGCCAGCAGTGAAGTCGGTATGACAGGCTATGGCTACACCTTC. As protein: CASSEVGMTGYGYTF.

This clone came up once. The V and J genes are TRBV28 and TRBJ1-2; perhaps TRBD1 as D (6 bases). Germline CDR1 MDHEN, CDR2 SYDVKM. V lost 8 bases and J 2 bases, leaving 21 bases between the germline ends. This CDR3 has 16 amino acids. CDR3 sequence reads: CASPPLRQEPNYGYTF. Here the CDR3 DNA reads TGTGCCAGCCCTCCACTTAGACAGGAACCGAACTATGGCTACACCTTC.

This rearrangement joins TRBV5-5 to TRBJ2-7; 10 positions agree with TRBD2. The CDR3 length is 16 residues. V trimming: 2 bases; J trimming: 6 bases; junction bases outside the gene matches: 11. The germline V gene encodes CDR1 SGHKS and CDR2 YYEKEE (reference sequence). CDR3 in amino acids: CASSLSSGGFGSEQYF. The CDR3 nucleotides are TGTGCCAGCAGCTTATCTAGCGGGGGCTTCGGATCCGAGCAGTACTTC.

This chain connects TRBV5-1 to TRBJ2-5; 8 bases map to TRBD2. Per the germline V gene, CDR1 is SGHRS and CDR2 is YFSETQ. The CDR3 totals 16 residues. J lost 3 bases, V lost 10 bases, and 17 bases had no gene match. CDR3 nucleotide sequence: TGCGCCCGCACCGTGCGGGGGGCCGGGGGGGAAGAGACCCAGTACTTC. It codes for CARTVRGAGGEETQYF.

This chain links TRBV5-6 with TRBJ2-4; 8 bases fit TRBD1. With 2 bases clipped from V and 2 bases from J, the junction kept 3 bases outside the gene matches. The CDR3 contains 15 residues. Germline V gene lookup returns CDR1 SGHDT and CDR2 YYEEEE. DNA for the CDR3: TGTGCCAGCAGCTTCAGGGGGCCAACCAAAAACATTCAGTACTTC. Residues: CASSFRGPTKNIQYF.

The gene calls are TRBV6-5 and TRBJ2-1, with TRBD2 identical over 13 bases. The length of the CDR3 is 15 residues. The V gene's germline CDR1 is MNHEY and CDR2 SVGAGI. The J segment lost 7 bases and the V segment lost 6 bases, leaving 6 bases of the junction unmatched. CDR3 region: CASSRLAGGWNEQFF. CDR3 DNA: TGTGCCAGCAGCCGACTAGCGGGAGGTTGGAATGAGCAGTTCTTC.

Concerning this clone itself: Other nucleotide sequences in the sample specify the same CDR3. The gene calls are TRBV7-3 and TRBJ1-2, with 7 nucleotides matching TRBD1. Germline assignment: CDR1 SGHTA and CDR2 FQGTGA. The CDR3 covers 14 residues. Trimming took 0 bases from V and 7 from J; bases not matched to a gene: 5. The DNA of the CDR3 is TGTGCCAGCAGCTTAACGGAGGGGGCGGGTGGCTACACCTTC. Translation: CASSLTEGAGGYTF.

This chain uses TRBV27 with TRBJ1-4, with D perhaps matching TRBD1 (5 bases). The V end lost 2 bases, the J end lost 0 bases, and 7 bases lay between the germline ends. CDR1 MNHEY and CDR2 SMNVEV come from the germline V gene (reference sequence). The CDR3 totals 15 residues. In nucleotides, the CDR3 is TGTGCCAGCAGTTTAAGGACACCAACTAATGAAAAACTGTTTTTT. It translates to CASSLRTPTNEKLFF.

This chain connects TRBV7-9 to TRBJ2-7; 10 bases line up with TRBD2. This CDR3 has 16 residues. The germline V gene encodes CDR1 SEHNR and CDR2 FQNEAQ (reference sequence). V dropped 2 bases and J dropped 2; count of bases not matched to a gene: 6. CDR3 nucleotides: TGTGCCAGCAGCTTACCCGGGACTAGCGCGGCCTACGAGCAGTACTTC. This encodes CASSLPGTSAAYEQYF.

The V gene is TRBV5-1, the J gene TRBJ1-1, with 7 bases lining up with TRBD1. CDR1 and CDR2 (germline): SGHRS, YFSETQ. CDR3 size: 13 residues. With 3 bases clipped from V and 7 bases from J, the junction kept 6 bases outside the gene matches. The CDR3 spells CASSSGQSDEAFF. The CDR3, as DNA: TGCGCCAGCAGCTCGGGACAGAGCGATGAAGCTTTCTTT.

J is TRBJ2-7 and V is TRBV12-5; 7 bases fit TRBD1. The trim removed 1 base at V and 3 bases at J, leaving 6 bases unmatched. Germline CDR1 and CDR2: LGHNT and FRNRAP. The CDR3 has 15 amino acids. The CDR3 is CASGLGQGMVYEQYF. As DNA, the CDR3 is TGTGCTAGTGGTTTGGGACAGGGCATGGTCTACGAGCAGTACTTC.

The chain carries TRBV29-1 and TRBJ1-1; possibly TRBD1 for D (6 bases). Germline CDR1 SQVTM, CDR2 ANQGSEA. This CDR3 contains 14 residues. With 6 bases removed from V and 3 bases from J, the gap between germline ends came to 17 bases. This chain's CDR3 is CSVLGWGQDTEAFF. The CDR3 bases are TGCAGCGTCCTGGGGTGGGGGCAAGACACTGAAGCTTTCTTT.

The rearrangement uses TRBV25-1 and TRBJ2-7; no firm D call. Trimming took 8 bases from V and 6 from J, leaving 11 bases between them. The germline V gene encodes CDR1 MGHDK and CDR2 SYGVNS. There are 11 residues in the CDR3. The CDR3 sequence: CASGSLVEQYF. The DNA of the CDR3 is TGTGCCAGCGGCAGTCTGGTCGAGCAGTACTTC.

CDR3 amino acids: CASSVTQGQTNTGELFF. The CDR3, as DNA: TGTGCCAGTAGTGTCACCCAGGGACAGACGAACACCGGGGAGCTGTTTTTT. The chain links TRBV19 to TRBJ2-2; TRBD1 agrees at 7 bases. The germline CDR1 and CDR2 sequences are LNHDA and SQIVND (reference sequence). The J segment lost 0 bases and the V segment lost 5 bases, leaving 9 bases of the junction unmatched. The CDR3 has 17 amino acids. The full variable domain, its missing parts supplied by reference TRBV19 and TRBJ2-2, is DGGITQSPKYLFRKEGQNVTLSCEQNLNHDAMYWYRQDPGQGLRLIYYSQIVNDFQKGDIAEGYSVSREKKESFPLTVTSAQKNPTAFYLCASSVTQGQTNTGELFFGEGSRLTVL.

This chain connects TRBV6-5 to TRBJ1-1; a possible D gene is TRBD1 (5 bases). This CDR3 has 15 residues. The V and J ends lost 8 bases and 1 base respectively, with 17 bases between them. The germline V gene encodes CDR1 MNHEY and CDR2 SVGAGI. DNA of the CDR3: TGTGCCAGCTCAAGTGCAGGGTCTGGGAACACTGAAGCTTTCTTT. Protein product: CASSSAGSGNTEAFF.

The V gene is TRBV6-5, the J gene TRBJ1-1; D is unresolved. Trimming took off 2 bases at V and 5 bases at J, with 9 bases between the two ends. Germline loops: CDR1 MNHEY, CDR2 SVGAGI. The CDR3 loop spans 13 amino acids. The CDR3 DNA is TGTGCCAGCAGTTACAATAGCGGTACTGAAGCTTTCTTT. Translated: CASSYNSGTEAFF.

The V call is TRBV4-1, the J call TRBJ2-5, with D tentatively TRBD1 (6 bases). Trimming pared 4 bases from V and 3 bases from J, leaving 15 bases between. The CDR3 length is 15 residues. Germline CDR1 is MGHRA and CDR2 is YSYEKL. The CDR3 loop is CASSRQGGPKETQYF. Here the CDR3 DNA reads TGCGCCAGCAGCCGGCAAGGGGGACCTAAAGAGACCCAGTACTTC.

The chain recombines TRBV27 with TRBJ2-3; TRBD1 is a possible D gene (6 bases). This CDR3 is 17 amino acids long. Trimming cost V 3 bases and J 3 bases, with 19 bases left between them. In germline, CDR1 is MNHEY, CDR2 SMNVEV (reference sequence). The CDR3 nucleotides are TGTGCCAGCAGTTTGACGATACAGGGTCCAGATACAGATACGCAGTATTTT. The encoded protein is CASSLTIQGPDTDTQYF.

CDR3 bases: TGTGCCACCAGTGGGGCGGGCACTGAAGCTTTCTTT. It specifies CATSGAGTEAFF. The V and J genes are TRBV24-1 and TRBJ1-1; D call uncertain. The germline CDR1 and CDR2 sequences are KGHDR and SFDVKD. Trimming removed 5 bases from V and 4 bases from J, with 7 bases in between. The CDR3 is 12 residues long.

This chain connects TRBV5-1 to TRBJ2-1; 7 bases align to TRBD2. The CDR3 consists of 13 residues. V lost 4 bases to trimming and J lost 7 bases; unmatched junction nucleotides: 5. The germline V gene encodes CDR1 SGHRS and CDR2 YFSETQ. The CDR3 here is CASSLGTTNEQFF. The CDR3 DNA is TGCGCCAGCAGCCTCGGGACTACTAATGAGCAGTTCTTC.

The chain combines TRBV11-2 with TRBJ2-7, with a possible D match to TRBD2 (5 bases). Germline loops: CDR1 SGHAT, CDR2 FQNNGV. The V and J ends lost 1 base and 3 bases respectively, with 13 bases between them. The CDR3 runs to 15 residues. The DNA of the CDR3 is TGTGCCAGCAGCTTAGCGCCGGGGAGTTTCTACGAGCAGTACTTC. Encoded protein: CASSLAPGSFYEQYF.

The gene calls are TRBV5-1 and TRBJ2-6; no reliable D call. Trimming took 1 base from V and 2 from J, leaving 4 bases between them. The CDR3 totals 14 residues. Germline loops: CDR1 SGHRS, CDR2 YFSETQ. The CDR3 spells CASSLIAGANVLTF. In DNA, the CDR3 is TGCGCCAGCAGCTTGATAGCTGGGGCCAACGTCCTGACTTTC.